Listed below are T cell receptor beta chains from one sample, sequenced in a study of blood T cell repertoires in COVID-19. Some clones are missing from TCRdb's copy, which holds only in-frame ones; the method was immunoSEQ multiplex PCR. The table includes approximately 190,000 clones, about 88% detected once. Sequenced sample: PBMCs or T cells enriched from blood (not recorded which). The receptors were sampled from a woman in her forties in a cohort exposed to, infected with or recovered from COVID-19 (not recorded which). Each CDR3 is given with its conserved first and last residue. A D gene is named only where the DNA matches it firmly. A clone size is listed for some rows: how often the clone was seen (once, few, many), or a class if it is expanded.

TRBV5-6	-	TRBD1	TRBJ1-2	TGTGCCAGCAGCACCCAGGGGGCTGGGGACTATGGCTACACCTTC	CASSTQGAGDYGYTF
TRBV7-9	-	-	TRBJ2-6	TGTGCCAGCAGCGACAGCTCTGGGGCCAACGTCCTGACTTTC	CASSDSSGANVLTF
TRBV2	-	TRBD1	TRBJ1-2	TGTGCCAGCAGTGAAGTTTCAGGGGGTAGCTATGGCTACACCTTC	CASSEVSGGSYGYTF
TRBV4-1	-	TRBD2	TRBJ2-1	TGCGCCAGCAGCCGAAATGGACTAGCGGGGGGCTCCTACAATGAGCAGTTCTTC	CASSRNGLAGGSYNEQFF
TRBV3-1/TRBV3-2	-	-	TRBJ1-5	TGTGCCAGCAGCCAAGATATAGCCAGCGCGAGGCCCCAGCATTTT	CASSQDIASARPQHF
TRBV19	-	-	TRBJ2-2	TGTGCCAGTAGTATAGGGGGGACACACACCGGGGAGCTGTTTTTT	CASSIGGTHTGELFF
TRBV5-1	-	TRBD1	TRBJ2-7	TGCGCCAGCAGCCTCCGGGACAGGGGCCACGAGCAGTACTTC	CASSLRDRGHEQYF
TRBV19	-	TRBD1	TRBJ2-7	TGTGCCAGTACCCCAGCCGGGACAGGCTCCTACGAGCAGTACTTC	CASTPAGTGSYEQYF
TRBV19	-	TRBD1	TRBJ1-4	TGTGCCAGTAGCCTGTCAGGGGGCGGTGAAAAACTGTTTTTT	CASSLSGGGEKLFF
TRBV18	-	-	TRBJ1-5	TGTGCCAGCTCACCCTCGCAGGTCGGTAGCAATCAGCCCCAGCATTTT	CASSPSQVGSNQPQHF
TRBV4-3	-	TRBD2	TRBJ2-2	TGCGCCAGCAGCCTTCATACTAGCGCCGGGGAGCTGTTTTTT	CASSLHTSAGELFF
TRBV19	-	TRBD1	TRBJ2-3	TGTGCCAGTAGGCCTGACAGGGGGGAAACAGATACGCAGTATTTT	CASRPDRGETDTQYF
TRBV4-2	-	-	TRBJ2-3	TGTGCCAGCAGCCAAGATCAGGGCGAGGATACGCAGTATTTT	CASSQDQGEDTQYF
TRBV5-8	-	-	TRBJ1-5	TGTGCCAGCAGTCCACAGGGTAGCAATCAGCCCCAGCATTTT	CASSPQGSNQPQHF
TRBV6-5	-	-	TRBJ1-1	TGTGCCAGCAGTTACGCGGGCAGCCTCATGAACACTGAAGCTTTCTTT	CASSYAGSLMNTEAFF
TRBV7-7	-	TRBD2	TRBJ2-3	TGTGCCAGCAGCGATCTAGCGGGGGGCACAGATACGCAGTATTTT	CASSDLAGGTDTQYF
TRBV3-1/TRBV3-2	-	-	TRBJ1-1	TGTGCCAGCAGCCTAGGACAGCTTGAAGCTTTCTTT	CASSLGQLEAFF
TRBV5-4	-	-	TRBJ2-2	TGTGCCAGCAGCCAAATGTTTAGGCGGGGCTTATCCGGGGAGCTGTTTTTT	CASSQMFRRGLSGELFF
TRBV7-6	-	TRBD1	TRBJ1-3	TGTGCCAGCAGCACCGGGACAGGTGCTGGAAACACCATATATTTT	CASSTGTGAGNTIYF
TRBV27	-	-	TRBJ2-1	TGTGCCAGCCCCGGAGGCCCCGCCTACAATGAGCAGTTCTTC	CASPGGPAYNEQFF
TRBV20-1	-	TRBD2	TRBJ2-1	TGCAGTGCTAGTGGTAGCGGGAGGTCGGATGAGCAGTTCTTC	CSASGSGRSDEQFF
TRBV28	-	-	TRBJ1-1	TGTGCCAGCAGTCCCCGGCAGGGAGGACCGAACACTGAAGCTTTCTTT	CASSPRQGGPNTEAFF
TRBV27	-	-	TRBJ2-7	TGTGCCAGCAGTACAACGGGACAACAAGGCTACGAGCAGTACTTC	CASSTTGQQGYEQYF
TRBV28	-	TRBD2	TRBJ2-3	TGTGCCAGCAGTTGGGCGGGGGGGACCACAGATACGCAGTATTTT	CASSWAGGTTDTQYF
TRBV9	-	TRBD2	TRBJ2-1	TGTGCCAGCAGCGTAGCTACCAGCGGGAGGGCCTCCAATGAGCAGTTCTTC	CASSVATSGRASNEQFF
TRBV5-1	-	TRBD1	TRBJ1-2	TGCGCCAGCAGCTCAGCACAGGGGAGGCATGGCTACACCTTC	CASSSAQGRHGYTF
TRBV7-9	-	TRBD1	TRBJ2-3	TGTGCCAGCAGCTCCCGGGACAGAGACACAGATACGCAGTATTTT	CASSSRDRDTDTQYF
TRBV10-2	-	TRBD1	TRBJ1-1	TGCGCCAGCAGTGAAAGTGGGACAGATCTCTTCTTT	CASSESGTDLFF
TRBV27	-	-	TRBJ1-1	TGTGCCAGCAGCCTCCTTTACGGGGAGAACACTGAAGCTTTCTTT	CASSLLYGENTEAFF
TRBV11-3	-	-	TRBJ2-1	TGTGCCAGCAGCTATGACATGGGTCACCACAATGAGCAGTTCTTC	CASSYDMGHHNEQFF
TRBV5-5	-	-	TRBJ1-5	TGTGCCAGCAGCTCCCGACAGGTATATAGCAATCAGCCCCAGCATTTT	CASSSRQVYSNQPQHF
TRBV5-1	once	-	TRBJ1-3	TGCGCCAGCAGCCTCGACAGGTCGTCTGGAAACACCATATATTTT	CASSLDRSSGNTIYF
TRBV5-4	-	TRBD2	TRBJ2-1	TGTGCCAGCAGCTTGGGGACTAGCGGGGAGAATGAGCAGTTCTTC	CASSLGTSGENEQFF
TRBV10-3	-	TRBD1	TRBJ1-2	TGTGCCATCAGTGAGTGGGGACAGGGAAACTATGGCTACACCTTC	CAISEWGQGNYGYTF
TRBV19	once	-	TRBJ1-1	TGTGCCAGTAGTGTCCTTCCGGGAAGGGTGAACACTGAAGCTTTCTTT	CASSVLPGRVNTEAFF
TRBV11-3	once	TRBD1	TRBJ2-7	TGTGCCAGCAGCTCGGACAGGTCTTACGAGCAGTACTTC	CASSSDRSYEQYF